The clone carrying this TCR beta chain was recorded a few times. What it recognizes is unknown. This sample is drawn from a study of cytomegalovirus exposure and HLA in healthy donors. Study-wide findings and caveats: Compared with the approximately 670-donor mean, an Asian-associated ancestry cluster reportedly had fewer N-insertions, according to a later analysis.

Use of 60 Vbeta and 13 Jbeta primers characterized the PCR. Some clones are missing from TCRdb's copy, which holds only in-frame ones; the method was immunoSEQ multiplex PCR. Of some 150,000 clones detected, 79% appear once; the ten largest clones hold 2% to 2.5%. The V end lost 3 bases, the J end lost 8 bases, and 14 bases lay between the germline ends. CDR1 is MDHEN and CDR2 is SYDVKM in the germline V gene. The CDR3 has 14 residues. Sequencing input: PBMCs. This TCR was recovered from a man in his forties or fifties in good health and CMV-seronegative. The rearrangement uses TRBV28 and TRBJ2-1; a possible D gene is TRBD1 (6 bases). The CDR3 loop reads CASSLSQGNDEQFF. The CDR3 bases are TGTGCCAGCAGTTTGTCACAGGGTAACGATGAGCAGTTCTTC.